This T cell receptor beta chain was sequenced for a study of regulatory T cells in long-lasting Graves disease. Sample time point: persistent/refractory GD, antithyroid drugs over 5 years with positive TRAb. Scientists built the TCR library using RNA that was extracted from PBMCs. Graves' disease diagnoses used American Thyroid Association guidelines. Construction of TCR beta libraries relied on iRepertoire HTBI primers and on Arm-PCR targeting CDR3 regions. Each CDR3 protein is one row after TCRdb ran MiXCR on the multiplex PCR reads. The sample carries 350,000 to 450,000 distinct CDR3 sequences, 20% to 25% recorded once. This clonotype was recorded many times. Its antigen is unknown. V shed 2 bases and J shed 12 bases, with 14 bases lying between them. This CDR3 region has 12 residues. CDR1 is MDHEN, CDR2 SYDVKM, per germline. Points from the study as a whole: Persistent Graves' patients showed less TCR diversity than newly diagnosed ones. TRBV28, TRBJ1-2 and TRBJ2-5 were segments that persistent disease favored.

The source of this sequence is a female donor with Graves disease. The specimen was peripheral blood mononuclear cells (PBMCs), collected when the disease was refractory, from a patient treated with antithyroid drugs. This chain joins TRBV28 and TRBJ2-7; D is undetermined. The chain's CDR3 is CASSLDLLVLYF. The CDR3 nucleotides read TGTGCCAGCAGTTTAGACCTCCTAGTGTTGTACTTC.